This T cell receptor (beta chain) was observed in a study of breast tumors, draining lymph nodes, adjacent tissues. Overall study findings and caveats: Tumor and nontumor repertoires were significantly more similar in luminal-like than in basal-like breast cancer. The lymph node origin of tumor T cells was framed as consistent with a hypothesis, not demonstrated. Most tumor T cells seemingly derive from lymph node, then expand in tumor. Tumor repertoires ranked between lymph nodes and nontumor tissue in diversity, with V and J gene preferences.

Per germline, CDR1 SGHNT and CDR2 YYREEE (reference sequence). CDR3 size: 15 residues. V dropped 0 bases and J dropped 5 bases, with 14 bases sitting between them. TCRdb re-analysed the multiplex PCR reads in MiXCR, keeping a single row per CDR3 protein. The sample shows roughly 260,000 distinct CDR3 sequences, roughly 30% of them seen only once. In regard to this clonotype: Its antigen is not identified.

The lymph nodes were axillary draining lymph nodes from breast cancer patients. The TCR originated in a female donor with breast cancer. Some clones in this sample may be carry-over from other donors' samples. Sequencing used axillary lymph node tissue. V is TRBV5-4 and J is TRBJ1-2; no reliable D call. Here the CDR3 DNA reads TGTGCCAGCAGCTTGGCCCCCGCACAGACATATGGCTACACCTTC. Translation gives CASSLAPAQTYGYTF.